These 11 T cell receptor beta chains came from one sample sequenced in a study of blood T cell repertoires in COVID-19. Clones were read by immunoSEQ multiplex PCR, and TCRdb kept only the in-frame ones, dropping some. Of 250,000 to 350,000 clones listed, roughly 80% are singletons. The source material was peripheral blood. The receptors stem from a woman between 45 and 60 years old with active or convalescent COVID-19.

The CDR3: CASSSRLAGNNEQFF. In nucleotides, the CDR3 is TGTGCCAGCAGCTCCAGACTAGCGGGGAACAATGAGCAGTTCTTC. The chain joins TRBV7-8 to TRBJ2-1, with 11 bases matching TRBD2. The germline V gene has CDR1 SGHVS and CDR2 FQNEAQ. The CDR3 runs 15 residues. V shed 4 bases and J 5 bases; nucleotides not matched to a gene: 4.

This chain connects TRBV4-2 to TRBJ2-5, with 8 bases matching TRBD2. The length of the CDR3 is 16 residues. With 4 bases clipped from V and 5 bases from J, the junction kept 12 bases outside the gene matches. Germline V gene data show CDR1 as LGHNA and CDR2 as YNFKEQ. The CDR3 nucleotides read TGTGCCAGCAGCCCGATCGTTGCTAGCGGGTGGGAGACCCAGTACTTC. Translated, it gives CASSPIVASGWETQYF.

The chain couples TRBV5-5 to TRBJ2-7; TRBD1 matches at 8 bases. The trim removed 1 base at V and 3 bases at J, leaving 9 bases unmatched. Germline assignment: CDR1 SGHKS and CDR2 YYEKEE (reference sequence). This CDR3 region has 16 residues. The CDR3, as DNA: TGTGCCAGCAGCTTGAATCCCCGGACAGGGCACTACGAGCAGTACTTC. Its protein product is CASSLNPRTGHYEQYF.

CDR3 sequence (DNA): TGCGCCAGCAGCAGCCTAGGTGACAGCTTCACCGGGGAGCTGTTTTTT. It encodes CASSSLGDSFTGELFF. The V gene is TRBV5-1, the J gene TRBJ2-2; maybe TRBD1 (5 bases). Per the germline V gene, CDR1 is SGHRS and CDR2 is YFSETQ. V dropped 4 bases and J dropped 4 bases, with 17 bases sitting between them. The CDR3 covers 16 residues. Full variable domain (missing parts from reference TRBV5-1 and TRBJ2-2): KAGVTQTPRYLIKTRGQQVTLSCSPISGHRSVSWYQQTPGQGLQFLFEYFSETQRNKGNFPGRFSGRQFSNSRSEMNVSTLELGDSALYLCASSSLGDSFTGELFFGEGSRLTVL.

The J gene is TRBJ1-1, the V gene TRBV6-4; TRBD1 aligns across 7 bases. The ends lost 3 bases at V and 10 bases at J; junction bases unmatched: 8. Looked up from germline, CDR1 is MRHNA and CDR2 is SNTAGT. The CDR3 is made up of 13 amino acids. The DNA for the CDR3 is TGTGCCAGCAGTGAAAAAGGGGGCCAGGGAGCTTTCTTT. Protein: CASSEKGGQGAFF.

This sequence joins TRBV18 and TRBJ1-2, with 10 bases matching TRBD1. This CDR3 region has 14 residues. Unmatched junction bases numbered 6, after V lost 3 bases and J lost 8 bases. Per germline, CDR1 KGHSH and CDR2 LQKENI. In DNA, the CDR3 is TGTGCCAGCTCACCCGGGACAGGGGTTGAGGGCTACACCTTC. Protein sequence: CASSPGTGVEGYTF.

In DNA, the CDR3 is TGTGCCAGCAGTCGAAAGGTACAGTATCCCTACGAGCAGTACTTC. Amino acid sequence: CASSRKVQYPYEQYF. The rearrangement joins TRBV28 to TRBJ2-7; D is ambiguous. The CDR3 is 15 amino acids. V was shortened by 5 bases and J by 2 bases, with 16 bases between the two germline ends. Germline-derived CDR1 and CDR2 are MDHEN and SYDVKM.

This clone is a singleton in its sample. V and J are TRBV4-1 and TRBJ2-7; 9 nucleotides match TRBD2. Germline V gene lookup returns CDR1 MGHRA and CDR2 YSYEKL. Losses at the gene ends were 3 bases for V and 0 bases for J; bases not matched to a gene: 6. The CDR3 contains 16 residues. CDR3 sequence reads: CASSQRLAASSYEQYF. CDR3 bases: TGCGCCAGCAGCCAGAGACTAGCGGCTAGCTCCTACGAGCAGTACTTC.

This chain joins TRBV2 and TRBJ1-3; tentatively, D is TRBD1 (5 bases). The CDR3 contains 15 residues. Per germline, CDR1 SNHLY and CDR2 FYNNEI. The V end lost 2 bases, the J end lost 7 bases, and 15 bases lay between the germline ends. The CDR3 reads CASSESGTRLNTIYF. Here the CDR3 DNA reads TGTGCCAGCAGTGAATCAGGGACTCGATTGAACACCATATATTTT.

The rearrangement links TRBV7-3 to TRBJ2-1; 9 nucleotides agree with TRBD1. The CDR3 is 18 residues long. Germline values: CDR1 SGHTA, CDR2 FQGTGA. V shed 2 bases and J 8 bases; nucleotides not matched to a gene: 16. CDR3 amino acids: CASSLFNPGQGILHEQFF. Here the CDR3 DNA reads TGTGCCAGCAGCTTATTTAATCCCGGACAGGGGATCCTCCATGAGCAGTTCTTC.

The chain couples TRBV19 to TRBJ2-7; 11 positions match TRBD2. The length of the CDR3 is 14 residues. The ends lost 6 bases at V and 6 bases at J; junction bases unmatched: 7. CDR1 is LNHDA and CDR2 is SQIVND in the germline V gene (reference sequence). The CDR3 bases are TGTGCCAGTAGCCCCTTAGCGGGAGGGCTCGAGCAGTACTTC. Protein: CASSPLAGGLEQYF.